The rows below give T cell receptor beta chains drawn from one sample of a study of CD8 T cells in ankylosing spondylitis. Via MiXCR, TCRdb re-called the 5' RACE reads, giving one row per CDR3 protein. This table holds some 800,000 distinct CDR3 sequences, 10% to 15% found once. The sequencing sample was made of blood, either unsorted or a sorted T cell fraction (not recorded which). The receptors here all came from a male donor with ankylosing spondylitis. CDR3s include the opening cysteine and the closing phenylalanine or tryptophan.

J gene	V gene	CDR3 protein
TRBJ2-7	TRBV5-8	CASSKEGQGPYEQYF
TRBJ1-2	TRBV9	CASSVEVGNYGYTF
TRBJ2-3	TRBV7-2	CASSFLRDLGLDTQYF
TRBJ2-7	TRBV15	CATSRDPSGSEQYF
TRBJ1-1	TRBV20-1	CSARQETAEAFF
TRBJ2-7	TRBV5-5	CASGPGPISYEQYF
TRBJ1-1	TRBV6-2/TRBV6-3	CASRDRGWAFF
TRBJ2-4	TRBV7-2	CASSLNSGVNIQYF
TRBJ1-5	TRBV20-1	CSATRGNNQPQHF
TRBJ2-1	TRBV29-1	CSAMGLAGGNNEQFF
TRBJ1-3	TRBV20-1	CSAPSGQPSGNTIYF
TRBJ1-5	TRBV6-2/TRBV6-3	CASSYRSLDGDSNQPQHF
TRBJ2-7	TRBV6-6	CASRGRLLYEQYF
TRBJ1-4	TRBV28	CASSFYGTEVF
TRBJ2-3	TRBV20-1	CSASPGQGGKDTQYF
TRBJ2-2	TRBV9	CASSLSGIGELFF
TRBJ2-7	TRBV7-2	CASSFAGVAGSYEQYF
TRBJ2-2	TRBV7-2	CASSLALWGDRDTGELFF
TRBJ2-2	TRBV7-2	CASSRGSSGLNTGELFF
TRBJ1-1	TRBV20-1	CSARHRDRGTEAFF
TRBJ2-5	TRBV20-1	CSARLAGVRETQYF
TRBJ2-3	TRBV29-1	CSVMGTSVSTDTQYF
TRBJ2-7	TRBV5-5	CASSLRTGHSLGYEQYF
TRBJ2-3	TRBV9	CASSVGVLTDTQYF
TRBJ1-3	TRBV29-1	CSSRDSGNTIYF
TRBJ1-1	TRBV5-1	CASSSSLREDTEAFF
TRBJ1-1	TRBV20-1	CSARKAEAFF
TRBJ1-5	TRBV20-1	CSGLTAGDQPQHF
TRBJ2-1	TRBV15	CATRRGQGYYNEQFF
TRBJ2-4	TRBV10-3	CAISQGAQWVKNIQYF
TRBJ2-3	TRBV10-3	CAISRDIASTDTQYF
TRBJ1-1	TRBV29-1	CSVGRGGNTEAFF
TRBJ2-7	TRBV15	CATSRARAGPYEQYF
TRBJ1-1	TRBV6-1	CASRKGTGGVNTEAFF
TRBJ2-1	TRBV4-2	CASSQDLTWGGRNEQFF
TRBJ2-1	TRBV4-3	CASSQDGQGHNEQFF
TRBJ2-3	TRBV20-1	CSARTGAADTQYF
TRBJ2-1	TRBV24-1	CAISPGSGGRYNEQFF
TRBJ1-5	TRBV28	CASSLFSGSNQPQHF
TRBJ1-5	TRBV6-2/TRBV6-3	CASSSFGTGDNQPQHF
TRBJ2-7	TRBV5-1	CASSLEGNEQYF
TRBJ1-2	TRBV4-3	CASSLGTGLTDLYGYTF
TRBJ2-5	TRBV5-1	CASSLLAANEETQYF
TRBJ1-1	TRBV29-1	CSVSRDLPRGMNTEAFF
TRBJ2-3	TRBV7-2	CASSRIGRTQYF
TRBJ1-1	TRBV29-1	CSVERGLGGTEAFF
TRBJ2-2	TRBV24-1	CATSGPGLAGLERTGELFF
TRBJ2-2	TRBV29-1	CSVGPTGANTGELFF
TRBJ2-1	TRBV6-1	CASSLTSGGRPPYNEQFF
TRBJ2-7	TRBV20-1	CSAQGPYTYEQYF
TRBJ1-1	TRBV7-2	CASSLVGGGVTEAFF
TRBJ1-2	TRBV7-3	CASSQTGTGDYTF
TRBJ2-7	TRBV5-1	CASSLGQTAYEQYF
TRBJ2-5	TRBV3-1	CASSLKKIRPSNRETQYF
TRBJ2-3	TRBV5-1	CASSLFTGPTDTQYF